Listed here is a single T cell receptor (beta chain). Antigen specificity is unknown. In germline, CDR1 is MNHEY, CDR2 SVGAGI. The length of the CDR3 is 13 residues. Trimming took 2 bases from V and 0 from J, leaving 2 bases between them. Constant-segment-primed 5'RACE gave TCR alpha and TCR beta cDNA libraries with sample barcodes and UMIs. Using its own MiXCR run on the 5' RACE reads, TCRdb lists one record per CDR3 protein. The sample lists about 180,000 distinct CDR3 sequences, approximately 17% occurring once. These data are taken from a study of T-cell memory formation after mild COVID-19. As for the study in general: Clusters of TCRs were largely donor specific. Study results and caveats: Clones that contracted from day 15 to 85 had balanced CD4/CD8; later expanders were CD4+ biased.

Sequencing was performed on PBMCs or a T cell subset sorted from them (not recorded which). The TCR was taken from a man younger than 35 who had mild COVID-19 (a few samples of this study predate the infection). Cell type and time point are not known. J is TRBJ1-5 and V is TRBV6-5; D call uncertain. CDR3 loop: CASSYNSNQPQHF. In DNA, the CDR3 is TGTGCCAGCAGTTACAATAGCAATCAGCCCCAGCATTTT.